A selection of T cell receptor beta chains follows, all from one sample in a study of blood T cell repertoires in COVID-19. Clones were read by immunoSEQ multiplex PCR, and TCRdb kept only the in-frame ones, dropping some. The sample contains about 63,000 clones, 70% to 90% of which appear only once. The sequenced sample consisted of peripheral blood. These receptors were taken from a woman aged 80 or over with acute or convalescent COVID-19. Both conserved end residues are part of each CDR3.

v_call,cdr3_length,j_call,cdr3_aa
TRBV6-5,15,TRBJ2-3,CASRPPSQGTDTQYF
TRBV30,12,TRBJ1-2,CAWSVQGIGYTF
TRBV10-3,14,TRBJ2-2,CAIRKKSGPGELFF
TRBV6-5,15,TRBJ1-3,CASKAGTGSGNTIYF
TRBV29-1,15,TRBJ2-1,CSVEDPSGIFNEQFF
TRBV27,14,TRBJ2-7,CASSLKGGSWEQYF
TRBV18,14,TRBJ1-2,CASSPPSGVGGYTF
TRBV30,18,TRBJ2-1,CAWRKGTGIGVSYNEQFF
TRBV28,15,TRBJ2-5,CASSYRGLAGETQYF
TRBV7-9,12,TRBJ2-1,CASSLKAREQFF
TRBV12-3/TRBV12-4,12,TRBJ2-1,CASSYLGDEQFF
TRBV28,17,TRBJ2-6,CASTPSLGVREANVLTF
TRBV5-1,12,TRBJ1-2,CASSLYAVGYTF
TRBV9,14,TRBJ2-3,CASSVDASADTQYF
TRBV2,15,TRBJ2-5,CASSPRETLQETQYF
TRBV5-1,13,TRBJ2-5,CASSLVLQETQYF
TRBV30,13,TRBJ1-1,CAWSIQMNTEAFF
TRBV6-6,16,TRBJ2-3,CASSYGVLARTDTQYF
TRBV5-1,14,TRBJ2-7,CASSSQEGGYEQYF
TRBV19,17,TRBJ1-5,CASSIDRGLRRNQPQHF
TRBV2,16,TRBJ1-3,CASRPNQGVGGNTIYF
TRBV19,15,TRBJ1-4,CASTNRGATNEKLFF
TRBV5-6,18,TRBJ1-5,CASSWTGQGMWSNQPQHF
TRBV5-1,13,TRBJ1-2,CASSFGTDYGYTF
TRBV11-2,15,TRBJ2-7,CASSSRERTNYEQYF
TRBV3-1/TRBV3-2,14,TRBJ2-7,CASSQGTGDYEQYF
TRBV9,14,TRBJ1-2,CASSVSTGGYGYTF
TRBV5-4,14,TRBJ2-5,CASSPQGGGETQYF
TRBV11-2,15,TRBJ1-1,CASSIEGQGGNEAFF
TRBV7-7,15,TRBJ2-5,CASSLDGGLQETQYF
TRBV7-2,15,TRBJ2-3,CASSLEGSDTDTQYF
TRBV2,16,TRBJ1-6,CASSVDRGAGNSPLHF
TRBV6-5,12,TRBJ1-1,CASRNGATEAFF
TRBV6-6,13,TRBJ2-1,CASSTSGFNEQFF
TRBV2,13,TRBJ1-4,CASKNSLNEKLFF
TRBV10-1,13,TRBJ2-2,CASSDGGTGELFF
TRBV3-1/TRBV3-2,16,TRBJ1-2,CASSPPSRLLNYGYTF
TRBV15,15,TRBJ1-3,CATSTREGVRNTIYF
TRBV11-2,15,TRBJ2-2,CASSLAGRAAGELFF
TRBV27,18,TRBJ2-3,CASSFGGMDYRGADTQYF
TRBV28,14,TRBJ1-1,CASSPSGMNTEAFF
TRBV6-2/TRBV6-3,15,TRBJ1-5,CASSYTGGSRQPQHF
TRBV3-1/TRBV3-2,15,TRBJ1-2,CASSIGRRVVYGYTF
TRBV11-3,13,TRBJ2-1,CASSFGRENEQFF
TRBV15,13,TRBJ2-2,CATSRAPAGELFF
TRBV19,16,TRBJ1-2,CASSIVRTGANYGYTF
TRBV19,14,TRBJ2-7,CASSSGQGTYEQYF
TRBV14,13,TRBJ1-2,CASTRDRDYGYTF
TRBV6-5,14,TRBJ2-7,CASSYSAGFYEQYF
TRBV9,14,TRBJ1-1,CASSAEGMNTEAFF
TRBV5-1,15,TRBJ1-1,CASSSTGGRNTEAFF
TRBV27,16,TRBJ2-7,CASSSILAGLTSEQYF
TRBV18,14,TRBJ1-1,CASSYQGMGTEAFF
TRBV18,16,TRBJ1-2,CASSPLTGENSYGYTF
TRBV10-3,13,TRBJ1-2,CAIKPGQGYGYTF
TRBV7-2,12,TRBJ1-2,CASRLSAGGYTF
TRBV18,13,TRBJ2-7,CASSPSLIYEQYF
TRBV3-1/TRBV3-2,18,TRBJ1-2,CASSHATGGKMTIYGYTF
TRBV28,12,TRBJ2-7,CASKDRGKEQYF